The 27 T cell receptor beta chains listed next were all sequenced from one sample in a study of shared clonotypes between healthy human individuals. Measured with immunoSEQ multiplex PCR; TCRdb has only the in-frame clones, and not every one. The sample includes about half a million clones, almost 80% of them seen just once. Sequencing was performed on PBMCs. Receptors originate from a woman aged 40 to 50 in good health. Some clones in this sample may be carry-over from other donors' samples.

V gene TRBV19 combines with J gene TRBJ2-1; possible D gene TRBD2, 5 bases. There are 13 residues in the CDR3. The germline V and J ends were trimmed by 11 bases and 8 bases, with 19 bases remaining between them. CDR1 and CDR2 from the germline V gene are LNHDA and SQIVND (reference sequence). CDR3 bases: TGTGCCTGCCGGGGTCCATCGGCGTATGAGCAGTTCTTC. Translated: CACRGPSAYEQFF.

This rearrangement joins TRBV7-2 to TRBJ2-7; TRBD2 aligns across 9 bases. J was trimmed by 3 bases and V by 5 bases; bases with no gene match: 8. The CDR3 has 15 amino acids. Germline CDR1 is SGHTA and CDR2 is FQGNSA. The DNA of the CDR3 is TGTGCCAGCAGCGAAATAGCGGGAGTAGGCTACGAGCAGTACTTC. It is translated as CASSEIAGVGYEQYF.

The V gene is TRBV18, the J gene TRBJ1-2; 12 nucleotides align to TRBD1. Germline V gene data show CDR1 as KGHSH and CDR2 as LQKENI. CDR3 size: 18 residues. J gave up 4 bases and V 2 bases, and 11 bases lay outside the gene matches. The CDR3 reads CASSPRGQGALASYGYTF. In DNA form, the CDR3 reads TGTGCCAGCTCACCAAGGGGACAGGGGGCGCTGGCTTCCTATGGCTACACCTTC.

This clone was seen just once. The chain recombines TRBV5-1 with TRBJ1-4; maybe TRBD1 (6 bases). CDR1 and CDR2 (germline): SGHRS, YFSETQ. The CDR3 spans 18 residues. V was pared by 0 bases and J by 0 bases, with 15 bases between. The CDR3 reads CASSLDGRGGATNEKLFF. The CDR3 nucleotides read TGCGCCAGCAGCTTGGACGGCAGGGGAGGGGCAACTAATGAAAAACTGTTTTTT.

The gene calls are TRBV19 and TRBJ1-2, with D tentatively TRBD1 (5 bases). CDR3 length equals 12 residues. The germline CDR1 and CDR2 sequences are LNHDA and SQIVND (reference sequence). V lost 7 bases, J lost 8 bases, and 14 bases lay in between. DNA of the CDR3: TGTGCCAGTACCCTTGGGGGTCCGGGCTACACCTTC. Translating it yields CASTLGGPGYTF.

The table lists this clone with a count of one. CDR3 sequence (DNA): TGTGCCAGCAGTTCGTTACGACTAGCGGGAGGGCCCGGCTACGAGCAGTACTTC. The encoded protein is CASSSLRLAGGPGYEQYF. This chain links TRBV28 with TRBJ2-7; 14 positions match TRBD2. The ends lost 4 bases at V and 3 bases at J; junction bases unmatched: 11. Looked up from germline, CDR1 is MDHEN and CDR2 is SYDVKM. The CDR3 runs 18 residues.

The chain uses TRBV5-1 and TRBJ2-2; TRBD2 matches 11 bases. This CDR3 region has 18 residues. The trim removed 0 bases at V and 2 bases at J, leaving 6 bases unmatched. CDR1 and CDR2 from the germline V gene are SGHRS and YFSETQ. Written as DNA, the CDR3 is TGCGCCAGCAGCTTGGCCGCGGGACTAGCGGATAACACCGGGGAGCTGTTTTTT. This gives the protein CASSLAAGLADNTGELFF.

The chain recombines TRBV9 with TRBJ2-7; 8 bases fit TRBD2. Trimming at V came to 3 bases and at J to 2 bases, leaving 7 bases not matched to a gene. CDR1 is SGDLS, CDR2 YYNGEE, per germline. CDR3 length: 15 amino acids. CDR3 coding DNA: TGTGCCAGCAGCGAGCAGGCGGGAGGTCCCTACGAGCAGTACTTC. It is translated as CASSEQAGGPYEQYF.

This chain uses TRBV5-1 with TRBJ2-1, with TRBD2 matching 9 bases. Germline V lookup: CDR1 SGHRS, CDR2 YFSETQ. V trimming: 3 bases; J trimming: 4 bases; junction bases outside the gene matches: 5. The CDR3 loop spans 15 amino acids. In DNA, the CDR3 is TGCGCCAGCAGCTATAGCGGGGGCGATTACAATGAGCAGTTCTTC. This gives the protein CASSYSGGDYNEQFF. The variable domain in full, completed from reference TRBV5-1 and TRBJ2-1, reads KAGVTQTPRYLIKTRGQQVTLSCSPISGHRSVSWYQQTPGQGLQFLFEYFSETQRNKGNFPGRFSGRQFSNSRSEMNVSTLELGDSALYLCASSYSGGDYNEQFFGPGTRLTVL.

This clone was observed many times. V usage is TRBV4-3 and J usage is TRBJ2-5; D gene unclear. Germline loops: CDR1 LGHNA, CDR2 YSLEER. CDR3 size: 16 residues. V lost 0 bases, J lost 2 bases, and 13 bases lay in between. The CDR3 here is CASSQDRADGQETQYF. As DNA, the CDR3 is TGCGCCAGCAGCCAAGACCGGGCGGACGGTCAAGAGACCCAGTACTTC.

The rearrangement links TRBV2 to TRBJ2-1, with D maybe TRBD2 (5 bases). The germline V gene encodes CDR1 SNHLY and CDR2 FYNNEI. This CDR3 is built from 15 residues. The V end was cut by 6 bases, the J end by 4 bases, with 16 bases between. CDR3 protein: CASRLVLETYNEQFF. In DNA, the CDR3 is TGTGCCAGCAGACTAGTCCTAGAGACTTACAATGAGCAGTTCTTC.

The V call is TRBV28, the J call TRBJ1-6, with unresolved D. Germline V gene data show CDR1 as MDHEN and CDR2 as SYDVKM. There are 14 residues in the CDR3. The V and J ends lost 7 bases and 0 bases respectively, with 7 bases between them. The CDR3 DNA reads as TGTGCCAGCAACAAAGGCTCCTATAATTCACCCCTCCACTTT. It translates to CASNKGSYNSPLHF.

The chain uses TRBV9 and TRBJ2-6; D is undetermined. CDR1 is SGDLS, CDR2 YYNGEE, per germline. This CDR3 spans 15 amino acids. Trimming removed 0 bases at V and 2 bases at J, with 6 bases between. The CDR3, as DNA: TGTGCCAGCAGCGTAGGCCAGCCTGGGGCCAACGTCCTGACTTTC. Protein sequence: CASSVGQPGANVLTF.

This clone has only one observation. The rearrangement joins TRBV5-1 to TRBJ2-2; D is possibly TRBD2 (6 bases). Trimming pared 3 bases from V and 0 bases from J, leaving 9 bases between. From germline, CDR1 is SGHRS and CDR2 YFSETQ. The CDR3 extends over 15 amino acids. CDR3 sequence (DNA): TGCGCCAGCAGCTCTAGCGCCGCGAACACCGGGGAGCTGTTTTTT. Translation: CASSSSAANTGELFF.

The J gene is TRBJ1-4, the V gene TRBV28; no clear D. The CDR3 loop spans 15 amino acids. Between the trimmed V and J ends, which lost 6 bases and 7 bases, there was a span of 18 bases. Germline lookup yields CDR1 MDHEN and CDR2 SYDVKM. CDR3 nucleotide sequence: TGTGCCAGCAGCCCATCTGAATTTTTCCGTGAAAAACTGTTTTTT. Translating it yields CASSPSEFFREKLFF.

This clone was observed a few times. The chain uses TRBV19 and TRBJ1-5; tentatively, D is TRBD1 (6 bases). Trimming cost V 4 bases and J 5 bases, with 21 bases left between them. Germline CDR1 reads LNHDA; CDR2 reads SQIVND (reference sequence). CDR3 length: 17 amino acids. CDR3 bases: TGTGCCAGTAGTACGGGGGCGGGGCTGAGAGGGGATCAGCCCCAGCATTTT. Its translation is CASSTGAGLRGDQPQHF.

The V gene is TRBV27, the J gene TRBJ1-1; D ambiguous. Between the trimmed V and J ends, which lost 5 bases and 3 bases, there was a span of 13 bases. The CDR3 runs to 14 residues. Per germline, CDR1 MNHEY and CDR2 SMNVEV (reference sequence). CDR3 nucleotide sequence: TGTGCCAGCAGTCCAGCGCCGGGGTACACTGAAGCTTTCTTT. Translated, it gives CASSPAPGYTEAFF.

The chain recombines TRBV28 with TRBJ2-7, with TRBD2 matching over 13 bases. Germline CDR1 reads MDHEN; CDR2 reads SYDVKM. The trim removed 6 bases at V and 2 bases at J, leaving 4 bases unmatched. The CDR3 contains 15 residues. CDR3 region: CASRILAGGPYEQYF. The CDR3 nucleotides are TGTGCCAGCAGGATACTAGCGGGAGGGCCCTACGAGCAGTACTTC. The full variable domain, its missing parts supplied by reference TRBV28 and TRBJ2-7, is DVKVTQSSRYLVKRTGEKVFLECVQDMDHENMFWYRQDPGLGLRLIYFSYDVKMKEKGDIPEGYSVSREKKERFSLILESASTNQTSMYLCASRILAGGPYEQYFGPGTRLTVT.

The rearrangement uses TRBV9 and TRBJ2-7; possibly TRBD2 for D (6 bases). Germline V CDR1 and CDR2: SGDLS, YYNGEE. The CDR3 is 13 amino acids. Trimming cost V 2 bases and J 7 bases, with 13 bases left between them. In DNA, the CDR3 is TGTGCCAGCAGCGTCACCCCACTAGCAGAGCAGTACTTC. Amino acids: CASSVTPLAEQYF.

The rearrangement uses TRBV14 and TRBJ2-2, with 12 bases that match TRBD2. Germline lookup yields CDR1 SGHDN and CDR2 FVKESK. The V gene end was trimmed by 0 bases and the J gene end by 4 bases; junction bases not matched to a gene: 3. This CDR3 is 17 amino acids long. CDR3 in DNA: TGTGCCAGCAGCCAAGAAGCGACTAGCGGGAGCACCGGGGAGCTGTTTTTT. Amino acids: CASSQEATSGSTGELFF.

V and J are TRBV5-1 and TRBJ1-1; 8 bases line up with TRBD1. The CDR3 runs 15 residues. With 4 bases clipped from V and 1 base from J, the junction kept 6 bases outside the gene matches. CDR1 SGHRS and CDR2 YFSETQ come from the germline V gene. The DNA for the CDR3 is TGCGCCAGCAGCCTGAACAGGGGGAGGAACACTGAAGCTTTCTTT. Encoded protein: CASSLNRGRNTEAFF. Combining the CDR3 with reference TRBV5-1 and TRBJ1-1 gives the whole variable domain KAGVTQTPRYLIKTRGQQVTLSCSPISGHRSVSWYQQTPGQGLQFLFEYFSETQRNKGNFPGRFSGRQFSNSRSEMNVSTLELGDSALYLCASSLNRGRNTEAFFGQGTRLTVV.

The V call is TRBV10-3, the J call TRBJ2-2; D gene ambiguous. From germline, CDR1 is ENHRY and CDR2 SYGVKD. With 8 bases removed from V and 0 bases from J, the gap between germline ends came to 7 bases. This CDR3 is 13 amino acids long. The CDR3 region is CAICPTNTGELFF. CDR3 bases: TGTGCCATCTGTCCAACGAACACCGGGGAGCTGTTTTTT.

This clone has a handful of counts. V gene TRBV5-1 combines with J gene TRBJ1-1; D may be TRBD1 (6 bases). Germline CDR1 reads SGHRS; CDR2 reads YFSETQ. Trimming cost V 4 bases and J 2 bases, with 18 bases left between them. This CDR3 spans 16 amino acids. CDR3: CASSPNRVRGNTEAFF. In DNA, the CDR3 is TGCGCCAGCAGCCCAAACAGGGTACGGGGCAACACTGAAGCTTTCTTT. Looking up the rest from reference TRBV5-1 and TRBJ1-1 gives the full variable domain: KAGVTQTPRYLIKTRGQQVTLSCSPISGHRSVSWYQQTPGQGLQFLFEYFSETQRNKGNFPGRFSGRQFSNSRSEMNVSTLELGDSALYLCASSPNRVRGNTEAFFGQGTRLTVV.

The chain links TRBV19 to TRBJ2-5, with D unclear. CDR1 and CDR2 from the germline V gene are LNHDA and SQIVND (reference sequence). V lost 4 bases to trimming and J lost 2 bases, with 5 bases between them. The CDR3 contains 12 residues. The CDR3 coding sequence is TGTGCCAGTAGTAACCTTCAAGAGACCCAGTACTTC. Its protein is CASSNLQETQYF.

The CDR3 sequence is CATSIVSLRGPGGYTF. For the CDR3, the DNA is TGTGCCACCAGCATAGTAAGCCTCAGGGGACCAGGCGGCTACACCTTC. The gene calls are TRBV15 and TRBJ1-2; tentative D call: TRBD1 (6 bases). The CDR3 is 16 residues long. CDR1 LNHNV and CDR2 YYDKDF come from the germline V gene (reference sequence). Trimming took off 4 bases at V and 8 bases at J, with 23 bases between the two ends.

This sequence joins TRBV5-6 and TRBJ2-7; D call uncertain. V was cut by 0 bases and J by 0 bases, with 10 bases left in between. Germline loops: CDR1 SGHDT, CDR2 YYEEEE. The CDR3 is 15 residues long. CDR3 sequence (DNA): TGTGCCAGCAGCTTGGTGGACGGGTTCTCCTACGAGCAGTACTTC. Translation: CASSLVDGFSYEQYF.

The V gene is TRBV19, the J gene TRBJ1-5; a weak D match, TRBD1 (5 bases). Trimming cost V 7 bases and J 2 bases, with 21 bases left between them. This CDR3 contains 17 residues. The germline CDR1 and CDR2 sequences are LNHDA and SQIVND (reference sequence). Here the CDR3 DNA reads TGTGCCAGTACCCCCCTAAGGGGAACTTTGGGCAATCAGCCCCAGCATTTT. This gives the protein CASTPLRGTLGNQPQHF. The entire variable domain, with the rest obtained from reference TRBV19 and TRBJ1-5, is as follows: DGGITQSPKYLFRKEGQNVTLSCEQNLNHDAMYWYRQDPGQGLRLIYYSQIVNDFQKGDIAEGYSVSREKKESFPLTVTSAQKNPTAFYLCASTPLRGTLGNQPQHFGDGTRLSIL.